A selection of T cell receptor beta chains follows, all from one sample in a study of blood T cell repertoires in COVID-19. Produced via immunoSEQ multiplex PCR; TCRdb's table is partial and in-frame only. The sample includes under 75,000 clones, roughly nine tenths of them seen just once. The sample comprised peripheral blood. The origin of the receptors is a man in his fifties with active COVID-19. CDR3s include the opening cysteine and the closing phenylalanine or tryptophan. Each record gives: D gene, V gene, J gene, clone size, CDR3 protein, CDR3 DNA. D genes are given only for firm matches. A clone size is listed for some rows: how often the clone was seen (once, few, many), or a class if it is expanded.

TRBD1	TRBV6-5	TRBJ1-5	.	CASTNRGRGQPQHF	TGTGCCAGCACCAACAGGGGTCGGGGTCAGCCCCAGCATTTT
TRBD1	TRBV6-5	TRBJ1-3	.	CASNRGSGNTIYF	TGTGCCAGCAACAGGGGCTCTGGAAACACCATATATTTT
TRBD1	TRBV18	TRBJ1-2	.	CASSRGTGEDYGYTF	TGTGCCAGCTCAAGGGGGACAGGGGAGGACTATGGCTACACCTTC
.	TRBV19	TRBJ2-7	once	CASSYRDMGYEQYF	TGTGCCAGTAGTTACCGGGACATGGGCTACGAGCAGTACTTC
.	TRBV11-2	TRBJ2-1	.	CASSPYRGTDVSYNEQFF	TGTGCCAGCAGCCCATACCGCGGGACTGACGTCTCCTACAATGAGCAGTTCTTC
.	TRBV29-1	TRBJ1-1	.	CSAIEHGKNTEAFF	TGCAGCGCCATAGAACACGGGAAGAACACTGAAGCTTTCTTT
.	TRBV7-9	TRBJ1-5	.	CASSSETARNQPQHF	TGTGCCAGCAGCTCCGAGACAGCCCGCAATCAGCCCCAGCATTTT
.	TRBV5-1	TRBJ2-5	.	CASRPPGGETQYF	TGCGCCAGCAGACCCCCAGGGGGGGAGACCCAGTACTTC
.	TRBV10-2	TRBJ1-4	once	CASQPDGGNEKLFF	TGCGCCAGCCAACCCGACGGAGGAAATGAAAAACTGTTTTTT
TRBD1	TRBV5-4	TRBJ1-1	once	CASSTGRQGSTEAFF	TGTGCCAGCAGCACCGGACGACAGGGCTCGACTGAAGCTTTCTTT
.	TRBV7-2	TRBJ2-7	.	CASSLDYRYEQYF	TGTGCCAGCAGCTTAGATTATCGCTACGAGCAGTACTTC
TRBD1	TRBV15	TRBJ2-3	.	CATSRGGFADRVIPDTQYF	TGTGCCACCAGCAGAGGGGGCTTTGCGGACAGGGTGATCCCAGATACGCAGTATTTT
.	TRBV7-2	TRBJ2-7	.	CASSLATDYEQYF	TGTGCCAGCAGCTTAGCCACAGACTACGAGCAGTACTTC
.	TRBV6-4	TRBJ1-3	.	CASSDPGHRGNTIYF	TGTGCCAGCAGTGACCCGGGACATCGTGGAAACACCATATATTTT
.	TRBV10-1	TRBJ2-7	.	CASSATGLSDYEQYF	TGCGCCAGCAGTGCCACGGGACTCTCTGACTACGAGCAGTACTTC
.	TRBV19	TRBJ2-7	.	CAGWAPYEQYF	TGTGCCGGATGGGCCCCCTACGAGCAGTACTTC
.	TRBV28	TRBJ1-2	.	CASSLLYSGGYTF	TGTGCCAGCAGTTTATTGTATTCCGGGGGCTACACCTTC
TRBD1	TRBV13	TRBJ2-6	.	CASSLGQGASGANVLTF	TGTGCCAGCAGCCTAGGACAGGGGGCTTCCGGGGCCAACGTCCTGACTTTC
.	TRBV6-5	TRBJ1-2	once	CASSDTGTYGYTF	TGTGCCAGCAGCGATACAGGGACCTATGGCTACACCTTC
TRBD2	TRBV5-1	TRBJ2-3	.	CASSFGGGATTDTQYF	TGCGCCAGCAGCTTTGGCGGGGGGGCTACCACAGATACGCAGTATTTT
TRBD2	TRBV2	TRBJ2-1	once	CASRPGTSGDNEQFF	TGTGCCAGCAGACCCGGGACTAGCGGGGACAATGAGCAGTTCTTC
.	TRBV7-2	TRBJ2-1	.	CASSLRTEGSSYNEQFF	TGTGCCAGCAGCTTAAGGACGGAGGGGAGCTCCTACAATGAGCAGTTCTTC
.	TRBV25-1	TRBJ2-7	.	CASSEYPSSGFYEQYF	TGTGCCAGCAGTGAATATCCCTCCTCAGGGTTCTACGAGCAGTACTTC
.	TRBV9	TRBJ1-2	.	CASSVGSGSYGYTF	TGTGCCAGCAGCGTAGGAAGTGGGAGTTATGGCTACACCTTC
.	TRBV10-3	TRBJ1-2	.	CAITRTAGYGYTF	TGTGCCATCACCCGGACAGCTGGCTATGGCTACACCTTC
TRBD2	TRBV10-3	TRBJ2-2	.	CAISGTTSGGGTGELFF	TGTGCCATCAGCGGAACGACTAGCGGGGGGGGTACCGGGGAGCTGTTTTTT
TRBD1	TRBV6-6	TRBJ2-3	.	CASSYEGAEDTQYF	TGTGCCAGCAGTTACGAGGGGGCGGAAGATACGCAGTATTTT
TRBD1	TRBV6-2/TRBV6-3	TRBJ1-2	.	CASSYRDRGYGYTF	TGTGCCAGCAGTTACCGGGACAGGGGATATGGCTACACCTTC
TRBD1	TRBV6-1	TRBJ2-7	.	CASSEWDSSYEQYF	TGTGCCAGCAGTGAGTGGGACAGTTCCTACGAGCAGTACTTC
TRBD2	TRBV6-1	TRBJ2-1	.	CASSGQGLAGGYNNEQFF	TGTGCCAGCAGTGGCCAAGGACTAGCGGGGGGCTACAACAATGAGCAGTTCTTC
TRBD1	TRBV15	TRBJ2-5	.	CATSGKTGIETQYF	TGTGCCACCAGCGGAAAGACAGGGATTGAGACCCAGTACTTC
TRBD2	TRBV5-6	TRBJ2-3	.	CASSSLFLAASTDTQYF	TGTGCCAGCAGCAGCCTTTTCCTAGCGGCAAGCACAGATACGCAGTATTTT
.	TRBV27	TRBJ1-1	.	CASGRTANTEAFF	TGTGCCAGCGGACGGACAGCGAACACTGAAGCTTTCTTT
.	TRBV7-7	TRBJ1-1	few	CASSATVNTEAFF	TGTGCCAGCAGCGCGACAGTGAACACTGAAGCTTTCTTT
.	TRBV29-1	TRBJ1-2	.	CSGSQGNYGYTF	TGCAGCGGATCCCAGGGGAACTATGGCTACACCTTC
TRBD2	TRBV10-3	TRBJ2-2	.	CAIREPSGVSGELFF	TGTGCCATCAGGGAGCCCAGCGGGGTTTCCGGGGAGCTGTTTTTT
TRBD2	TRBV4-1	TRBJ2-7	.	CASSQDQGTSANEQYF	TGCGCCAGCAGCCAAGATCAAGGGACTAGCGCCAACGAGCAGTACTTC
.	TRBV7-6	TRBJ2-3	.	CASSSVPGRPTDTQYF	TGTGCCAGCAGCTCCGTACCGGGAAGACCCACAGATACGCAGTATTTT
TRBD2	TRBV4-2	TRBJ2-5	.	CASSQDFLAGEQETQYF	TGTGCCAGCAGCCAAGATTTTCTAGCGGGGGAGCAAGAGACCCAGTACTTC
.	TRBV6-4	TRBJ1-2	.	CASSDGSGRSVHGYTF	TGTGCCAGCAGTGACGGGTCGGGGAGATCGGTCCATGGCTACACCTTC
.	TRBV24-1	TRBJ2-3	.	CATGEIGTDTQYF	TGTGCCACCGGGGAGATCGGCACAGATACGCAGTATTTT
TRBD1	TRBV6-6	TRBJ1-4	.	CASSPRTGGVEKLFF	TGTGCCAGCAGTCCCCGGACAGGGGGCGTTGAAAAACTGTTTTTT
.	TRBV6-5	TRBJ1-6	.	CASSYSLADSLHF	TGTGCCAGCAGTTACTCGTTGGCAGATTCCCTCCACTTT
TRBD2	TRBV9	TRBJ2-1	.	CASSVGLAGGNEQFF	TGTGCCAGCAGCGTAGGACTAGCGGGGGGGAATGAGCAGTTCTTC
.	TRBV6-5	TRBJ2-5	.	CASSYSGNRGTQYF	TGTGCCAGCAGTTACTCCGGGAATCGGGGGACCCAGTACTTC
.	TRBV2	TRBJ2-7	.	CATGEHFYEQYF	TGTGCCACAGGCGAGCACTTTTACGAGCAGTACTTC
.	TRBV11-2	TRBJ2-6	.	CASSLGGLSLSGANVLTF	TGTGCCAGCAGCTTAGGGGGACTGAGCCTCTCTGGGGCCAACGTCCTGACTTTC
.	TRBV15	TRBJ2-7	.	CATSPSGVGVNEQYF	TGTGCCACCAGCCCTTCAGGGGTAGGAGTGAACGAGCAGTACTTC
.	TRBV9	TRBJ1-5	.	CASSVDVQSAQHF	TGTGCCAGCAGCGTAGACGTTCAATCAGCCCAGCATTTT
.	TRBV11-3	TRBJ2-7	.	CASSSTTGYEQYF	TGTGCCAGCAGCAGTACCACAGGCTACGAGCAGTACTTC
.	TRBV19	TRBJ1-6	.	CASRLFMGPLHF	TGTGCCAGTCGACTGTTTATGGGACCCCTCCACTTT
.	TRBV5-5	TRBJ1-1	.	CASSLEQSSSEAFF	TGTGCCAGCAGCTTGGAACAATCTTCCAGTGAAGCTTTCTTT
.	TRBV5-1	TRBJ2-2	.	CASSLGRGQFTGELFF	TGCGCCAGCAGCTTGGGCCGGGGTCAGTTCACCGGGGAGCTGTTTTTT
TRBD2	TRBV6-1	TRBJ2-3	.	CASSEGEAGGLTDTQYF	TGTGCCAGCAGTGAAGGCGAGGCGGGGGGACTCACAGATACGCAGTATTTT
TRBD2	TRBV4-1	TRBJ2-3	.	CASSQETPGDYTDTQYF	TGCGCCAGCAGCCAAGAAACACCGGGGGACTACACAGATACGCAGTATTTT